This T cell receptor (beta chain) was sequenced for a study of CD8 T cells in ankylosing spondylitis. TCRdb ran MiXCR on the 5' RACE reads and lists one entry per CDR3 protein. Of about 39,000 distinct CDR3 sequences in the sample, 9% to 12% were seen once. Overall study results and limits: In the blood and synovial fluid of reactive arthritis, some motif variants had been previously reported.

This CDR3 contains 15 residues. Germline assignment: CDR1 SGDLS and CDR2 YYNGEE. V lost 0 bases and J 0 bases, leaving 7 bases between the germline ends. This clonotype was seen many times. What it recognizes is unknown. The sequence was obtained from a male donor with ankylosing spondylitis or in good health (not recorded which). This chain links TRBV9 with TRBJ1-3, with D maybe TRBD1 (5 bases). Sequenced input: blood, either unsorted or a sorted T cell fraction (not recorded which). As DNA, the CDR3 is TGTGCCAGCAGCGTAGGGGGGGTCTCTGGAAACACCATATATTTT. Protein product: CASSVGGVSGNTIYF.